The source of this T cell receptor beta chain is a study of blood T cell repertoires in COVID-19. Looking at the study overall: Researchers got acute and convalescent COVID-19 samples from the United States, Italy and Spain. Nucleic acid was either cDNA or gDNA, and it came from T cells, B-cell-depleted T cells, or PBMCs.

In the original analysis: Estimation of nucleated cell counts relied on the amplification of reference gene primers. The method was immunoSEQ multiplex PCR; TCRdb's version includes in-frame clones alone and lacks a portion of them. V and J calls and clone size are those listed in that table; D and trimming were worked out from the DNA. The sample includes fewer than 200,000 clones, 75% to 80% of them seen just once. The CDR3 has 15 residues. The germline V gene has CDR1 SGHRS and CDR2 YFSETQ. Trimming removed 4 bases at V and 0 bases at J, with 11 bases between. This sequence originates from a woman in her sixties or seventies with acute or convalescent COVID-19. Material for sequencing was peripheral blood. The rearrangement joins TRBV5-1 to TRBJ2-1; D may be TRBD1 (6 bases). This CDR3 is CASSVRDNSYNEQFF. The DNA for the CDR3 is TGCGCCAGCAGCGTCCGGGACAACTCCTACAATGAGCAGTTCTTC.